These 20 T cell receptor beta chains came from one sample sequenced in a study of tumor and adjacent non-tumor tissue in lung cancer. A modified ARM-PCR protocol with three rounds of nested PCR amplified TCRbeta. TCRdb recomputed calls from the multiplex PCR reads with MiXCR, one row per CDR3 protein. The sample lists about 86,000 distinct CDR3 sequences, around 76% occurring once. RNA was extracted from bulk tissue without any cell sorting. More than 3 cm separated this lung sample from the edge of the tumor. Material for sequencing was distant non-tumor lung tissue. The receptors originated from a woman aged 50 to 60 with non-small cell lung cancer.

This clonotype was seen a handful of times. This chain uses TRBV7-3 with TRBJ2-3, with 11 bases identical to TRBD2. From germline, CDR1 is SGHTA and CDR2 FQGTGA. The CDR3 covers 16 residues. J was trimmed by 5 bases and V by 3 bases; bases with no gene match: 7. The CDR3: CASSFSGTSGRDTQYF. The CDR3 DNA follows: TGTGCCAGCAGCTTTTCCGGGACTAGCGGTCGAGATACGCAGTATTTT.

This clonotype was observed at least ten times. The chain is built from TRBV5-6 and TRBJ2-7, with 7 nucleotides matching TRBD1. CDR1 is SGHDT, CDR2 YYEEEE, per germline. This CDR3 region has 14 residues. After removal of 1 base from V and 4 bases from J, the junction contained 5 bases not matched to a gene. This CDR3 is CASSLWQGVYEQYF. CDR3 nucleotide sequence: TGTGCCAGCAGCTTGTGGCAGGGGGTTTACGAGCAGTACTTC.

V and J are TRBV20-1 and TRBJ2-2, with 12 bases matching TRBD2. The CDR3 sequence is 14 residues long. Germline V lookup: CDR1 DFQATT, CDR2 SNEGSKA (reference sequence). CDR3 sequence (DNA): TGCGATGCTAGACTAGCGGGAGACACCGGGGAGCTGTTTTTT. Amino acid sequence: CDARLAGDTGELFF.

Regarding this clonotype: Without the conserved terminal phenylalanine or tryptophan, this CDR3 likely stems from a read error. It is unclear where the CDR3 begins or ends on the DNA, so no DNA is shown, and the CDR3 is as TCRdb lists it. The chain links TRBV29-1 to TRBJ2-1; the listed D gene, TRBD2, was not tested against the DNA. The CDR3 has 16 amino acids, counting both end residues. CDR1 SQVTM and CDR2 ANQGSEA come from the germline V gene. CDR3 sequence: CSVEDPQREGYNERFL.

On this clonotype itself: A much larger clone lies a single base off, so this may be a read error. The chain is built from TRBV20-1 and TRBJ2-1, with TRBD2 identical over 10 bases. CDR1 is DFQATT, CDR2 SNEGSKA, per germline (reference sequence). Trimming at V came to 2 bases and at J to 6 bases, leaving 7 bases not matched to a gene. This CDR3 contains 15 residues. CDR3 loop: CSARPGTSALNEQFF. The DNA of the CDR3 is TGCAGTGCTAGACCCGGGACTAGCGCACTCAATGAGCAGTTCTTC.

About this clonotype itself: A much larger clone lies a single base off, so this may be a read error. The V gene is TRBV28, the J gene TRBJ1-1, with D maybe TRBD1 (6 bases). Looked up from germline, CDR1 is MDHEN and CDR2 is SYDVKM. The CDR3 has 14 residues. The CDR3 spells CASSLGQMNTGAFF. CDR3 in DNA: TGTGCCAGCAGTTTAGGACAGATGAACACTGGAGCTTTCTTT.

V gene TRBV18 combines with J gene TRBJ2-1; 7 bases are shared with TRBD2. The V gene's germline CDR1 is KGHSH and CDR2 LQKENI. After removal of 8 bases from V and 3 bases from J, the junction contained 7 bases not matched to a gene. This CDR3 is 14 amino acids long. The CDR3 nucleotides are TGTGCCAGCCGCGGTGGGAGGGTCTACAATGAGCAGTTCTTC. Its translation: CASRGGRVYNEQFF.

Comments on this clonotype: An end of the junction does not agree with germline; a read error may underlie this. The chain joins TRBV29-1 to TRBJ2-1, with D unresolved. Per the germline V gene, CDR1 is SQVTM and CDR2 is ANQGSEA. This CDR3 region has 17 residues. The CDR3 here is CSIEGFGGVTSYNEHFF. CDR3 in DNA: TGCAGCATTGAAGGGTTCGGTGGGGTAACCTCCTACAATGAGCACTTCTTC.

This clonotype showed up just once. At one of its ends the junction is not consistent with the germline gene, which may arise from a read error. The chain is built from TRBV11-2 and TRBJ1-2; unclear D gene. This CDR3 is 13 amino acids long. Germline CDR1 is SGHAT and CDR2 is FQNNGV. The CDR3 spells CASNLDWEDGYTF. CDR3 in DNA: TGTGCCAGCAACTTAGACTGGGAGGATGGCTACACCTTC.

A word on this clonotype: The CDR3 does not end in the conserved phenylalanine or tryptophan, so this is likely a read error. The chain links TRBV6-5 to TRBJ1-1; D is uncertain. Germline V gene data show CDR1 as MNHEY and CDR2 as SVGAGI. The CDR3 loop spans 15 amino acids. Trimming shortened V by 2 bases and J by 2 bases, and 12 bases separated the two germline ends. The CDR3 coding sequence is TGTGCCAGCAGTTACCCCTCTGGGTCAAACACTGAAGCTTTCTCT. Amino acid sequence: CASSYPSGSNTEAFS.

As regards this clonotype: This is likely a read error, given that the CDR3 carries no conserved phenylalanine or tryptophan at its end. The DNA is left out, because the CDR3 cannot be placed on it with certainty; the CDR3 is given as TCRdb lists it. V gene TRBV11-2 combines with J gene TRBJ2-7; TRBD2, the table's D call, was not compared with the DNA. Germline V gene sequence: CDR1 SGHAT, CDR2 FQNNGV. The CDR3 extends over 13 residues, inclusive of both ends. The CDR3 loop is CASSLREDRVRYI.

This clonotype is classed as medium-sized. This chain uses TRBV29-1 with TRBJ2-5; weak D call: TRBD1 (5 bases). Between the trimmed V and J ends, which lost 4 bases and 6 bases, there was a span of 12 bases. CDR1 SQVTM and CDR2 ANQGSEA come from the germline V gene. The CDR3 is made up of 12 amino acids. The CDR3 here is CSVVIREKTQYF. The CDR3, as DNA: TGCAGCGTTGTGATCAGGGAAAAGACCCAGTACTTC. Full variable domain (rest looked up from reference TRBV29-1 and TRBJ2-5): SAVISQKPSRDICQRGTSLTIQCQVDSQVTMMFWYRQQPGQSLTLIATANQGSEATYESGFVIDKFPISRPNLTFSTLTVSNMSPEDSSIYLCSVVIREKTQYFGPGTRLLVL.

Note on this clonotype: Mismatch with germline at one junction end may stem from a read error. The CDR3 loop is CSVEGGDRVVSFDEQFF. The CDR3 bases are TGCAGTGTTGAAGGGGGAGACAGGGTGGTGTCCTTCGATGAGCAGTTCTTC. The chain combines TRBV29-1 with TRBJ2-1; 7 bases fit TRBD1. This CDR3 has 17 amino acids. Per germline, CDR1 SQVTM and CDR2 ANQGSEA.

Comment on this clonotype: Since the CDR3 does not end with the conserved phenylalanine or tryptophan, this likely comes from a read error. This chain uses TRBV11-1 with TRBJ2-3; D is unclear. Germline lookup yields CDR1 SGHAT and CDR2 FQDESV (reference sequence). V was shortened by 1 base and J by 1 base, with 9 bases between the two germline ends. CDR3 size: 15 residues. CDR3 sequence: CASSLEIEGTDTQYI. In DNA, the CDR3 is TGTGCCAGCAGCTTAGAGATCGAGGGCACAGATACGCAGTATATT.

With regard to this clonotype: At one boundary the junction diverges from the germline segment, which might be a read error. The rearrangement joins TRBV11-2 to TRBJ1-1; possibly TRBD1 for D (5 bases). The CDR3 covers 13 residues. The germline V gene encodes CDR1 SGHAT and CDR2 FQNNGV. CDR3 protein: CASCLEWGSEAFF. The CDR3 DNA reads TGTGCCAGCTGCCTAGAATGGGGCAGTGAAGCTTTCTTC.

This clonotype has a handful of counts. One junction end does not reproduce the germline sequence, and a read error may be involved. This chain connects TRBV29-1 to TRBJ2-1, with unresolved D. Per germline, CDR1 SQVTM and CDR2 ANQGSEA. The CDR3 is 14 amino acids. CDR3 sequence: CSVDRASTYNEQFF. The DNA of the CDR3 is TGCAGCGTTGACCGGGCAAGTACCTACAATGAACAGTTCTTC.

In regard to this clonotype: Mismatch with germline at one junction end may stem from a read error. The gene calls are TRBV6-5 and TRBJ1-2; D is uncertain. Germline CDR1 and CDR2: MNHEY and SVGAGI. The CDR3 consists of 11 residues. CDR3 in amino acids: CTSSYGDGYIF. The CDR3 region has the DNA TGTACCAGCAGCTACGGCGATGGCTACATCTTC.

V gene TRBV5-1 combines with J gene TRBJ2-7; a possible D gene is TRBD2 (6 bases). V lost 4 bases to trimming and J lost 0 bases, with 14 bases between them. The CDR3 totals 15 residues. From germline, CDR1 is SGHRS and CDR2 YFSETQ. The CDR3 DNA reads TGCGCCAGCAGCCTGGTGGGAGGTGTCTCCTACGAGCAGTACTTC. It specifies CASSLVGGVSYEQYF.

Remarks on this clonotype: This sequence may be a read error, since a much larger clone differs from it by one base. The chain is built from TRBV28 and TRBJ2-4; tentatively, D is TRBD1 (5 bases). The CDR3 is made up of 14 amino acids. V lost 7 bases and J 4 bases, leaving 14 bases between the germline ends. The V gene's germline CDR1 is MDHEN and CDR2 SYDVKM. The CDR3 sequence is CASTSWTPKNIQYF. CDR3 coding DNA: TGTGCCAGCACCTCCTGGACACCAAAAAACATTCAGTACTTC.

This clonotype was seen many times. V and J are TRBV6-5 and TRBJ1-4; D ambiguous. The CDR3 is made up of 12 amino acids. V was pared by 6 bases and J by 5 bases, with 7 bases between. CDR1 is MNHEY, CDR2 SVGAGI, per germline. DNA of the CDR3: TGTGCCAGCAGGACCCTGAATGAAAAACTGTTTTTT. Protein sequence: CASRTLNEKLFF.